Listed below are T cell receptor beta chains from one sample, sequenced in a study of blood T cell repertoires in COVID-19. The method was immunoSEQ multiplex PCR; TCRdb's version includes in-frame clones alone and lacks a portion of them. The sample lists 450,000 to 500,000 clones; over 75% were seen once. The sequenced material came from peripheral blood. Receptors originate from a human donor in a cohort sampled during active COVID-19. CDR3s include the opening cysteine and the closing phenylalanine or tryptophan. Fields, in order: D gene, clone size, V gene, J gene, CDR3 protein, CDR3 DNA. A D gene is named only where the DNA matches it firmly. Clone size is given for some rows only: seen once, a few or many times, or a class if the clone is expanded.

TRBD2	.	TRBV19	TRBJ2-7	CASSTVLAGGLEQYF	TGTGCCAGTAGTACCGTCCTAGCGGGAGGTCTGGAGCAGTACTTC
.	.	TRBV5-1	TRBJ2-5	CASSPGGQTGYQETQYF	TGCGCCAGCAGCCCGGGGGGGCAGACAGGGTACCAAGAGACCCAGTACTTC
TRBD2	.	TRBV5-4	TRBJ2-1	CASTSGTSGSHEQFF	TGTGCCAGCACCTCGGGGACTAGCGGGAGCCATGAGCAGTTCTTC
TRBD1	once	TRBV7-2	TRBJ2-5	CASSWGQGQETQYF	TGTGCCAGCAGCTGGGGACAGGGCCAAGAGACCCAGTACTTC
.	.	TRBV11-2	TRBJ2-7	CASSLDRVAYEQYF	TGTGCCAGCAGCTTAGACAGGGTTGCCTACGAGCAGTACTTC
.	few	TRBV7-8	TRBJ2-7	CASSLALDYEQYF	TGTGCCAGCAGCTTAGCGCTAGACTACGAGCAGTACTTC
TRBD2	.	TRBV4-1	TRBJ2-1	CASSPRSAGGKGANNEQFF	TGCGCCAGCAGCCCGAGATCCGCGGGGGGGAAGGGGGCTAACAATGAGCAGTTCTTC
TRBD2	many	TRBV7-3	TRBJ2-3	CASSQGVAGTDTQYF	TGTGCCAGCAGCCAAGGGGTAGCGGGTACAGATACGCAGTATTTT
TRBD2	.	TRBV11-3	TRBJ2-3	CASSSGLAGLDTQYF	TGTGCCAGCAGCTCTGGACTAGCGGGATTAGATACGCAGTATTTT
TRBD2	once	TRBV9	TRBJ2-5	CASSVVASGSVETQYF	TGTGCCAGCAGCGTAGTGGCTAGCGGGAGTGTGGAGACCCAGTACTTC
.	.	TRBV7-2	TRBJ1-2	CASSLAGGNNYGYTF	TGTGCCAGCAGCTTAGCGGGAGGTAATAACTATGGCTACACCTTC
.	.	TRBV3-1/TRBV3-2	TRBJ2-7	CASSHTAYNEQYF	TGTGCCAGCAGCCATACCGCGTATAACGAGCAGTACTTC
TRBD1	few	TRBV28	TRBJ1-5	CASSLAGTGGYQPQHF	TGTGCCAGCAGTTTAGCCGGGACAGGGGGGTATCAGCCCCAGCATTTT
TRBD2	.	TRBV24-1	TRBJ2-1	CATRASGGSEQFF	TGTGCCACCAGGGCTAGCGGGGGGAGTGAGCAGTTCTTC
.	.	TRBV7-2	TRBJ2-3	CASSSLGGTGTDTQYF	TGTGCCAGCAGCTCCTTGGGGGGAACTGGCACAGATACGCAGTATTTT
TRBD1	.	TRBV27	TRBJ1-1	CASSATGLAEAFF	TGTGCCAGCAGTGCGACAGGGCTCGCTGAAGCTTTCTTT
TRBD2	.	TRBV6-6	TRBJ2-7	CASRTGGWEQYF	TGTGCCAGCAGAACGGGAGGGTGGGAGCAGTACTTC
.	.	TRBV27	TRBJ2-7	CASSFYTSSGGYEQYF	TGTGCCAGCAGTTTCTACACTAGCTCTGGGGGATACGAGCAGTACTTC
.	.	TRBV6-5	TRBJ2-7	CASSYSWGLDDEQYF	TGTGCCAGCAGTTACTCGTGGGGGCTAGATGACGAGCAGTACTTC
.	few	TRBV5-5	TRBJ2-5	CASSWPRGVGETQYF	TGTGCCAGCAGCTGGCCCAGGGGAGTAGGAGAGACCCAGTACTTC
.	.	TRBV19	TRBJ1-1	CASKESGVRLDTEAFF	TGTGCCAGTAAAGAATCAGGGGTTCGGTTGGACACTGAAGCTTTCTTT
.	.	TRBV5-4	TRBJ1-1	CASSFSMNTEAFF	TGTGCCAGCAGCTTTAGTATGAACACTGAAGCTTTCTTT
.	.	TRBV27	TRBJ1-2	CASSPDPRGYTF	TGTGCCAGCAGCCCCGATCCGCGGGGCTACACCTTC
.	.	TRBV5-1	TRBJ2-7	CASSLEGDFSGEQYF	TGCGCCAGCAGCTTGGAGGGAGACTTCTCGGGCGAGCAGTACTTC
TRBD1	.	TRBV29-1	TRBJ2-1	CSVEPRGRSIGEQFF	TGCAGCGTTGAGCCCAGGGGGAGAAGTATAGGTGAGCAGTTCTTC
TRBD2	.	TRBV24-1	TRBJ2-3	CATSDLGGSGADTQYF	TGTGCCACCAGTGATTTGGGCGGGAGTGGGGCAGATACGCAGTATTTT
TRBD1	once	TRBV19	TRBJ1-2	CASNPGDSRYGYTF	TGTGCCAGTAACCCCGGGGACAGCCGCTATGGCTACACCTTC
TRBD2	.	TRBV7-7	TRBJ2-5	CASSLGGLAGAQETQYF	TGTGCTAGCAGCTTAGGGGGACTAGCGGGAGCACAAGAGACCCAGTACTTC
.	.	TRBV6-1	TRBJ1-2	CASSESVAGDGYTF	TGTGCCAGCAGTGAAAGTGTGGCAGGGGATGGCTACACCTTC
.	.	TRBV10-3	TRBJ1-5	CAIKPDSHQPQHF	TGTGCCATCAAACCGGACAGTCATCAGCCCCAGCATTTT
.	.	TRBV28	TRBJ2-5	CASSFPRQGEGETQYF	TGTGCCAGCAGTTTTCCCCGCCAGGGCGAAGGGGAGACCCAGTACTTC
TRBD1	.	TRBV5-4	TRBJ1-2	CASSLEGGDGYTF	TGTGCCAGCAGCTTGGAAGGGGGCGATGGCTACACCTTC
.	.	TRBV18	TRBJ1-1	CASSPPAGINTEAFF	TGTGCCAGCTCACCACCGGCAGGAATAAACACTGAAGCTTTCTTT
.	.	TRBV6-5	TRBJ1-6	CASSSLLGQYNSPLHF	TGTGCCAGCAGTTCCCTACTCGGACAGTATAATTCACCCCTCCACTTT
TRBD2	.	TRBV9	TRBJ2-1	CASSVGQAGGRNEQFF	TGTGCCAGCAGCGTAGGTCAGGCGGGAGGGCGCAATGAGCAGTTCTTC
.	.	TRBV9	TRBJ2-7	CASSATGGGTPEQYF	TGTGCCAGCAGTGCCACGGGCGGGGGCACGCCCGAGCAGTACTTC
.	.	TRBV30	TRBJ2-5	CAWSFADWETQYF	TGTGCCTGGAGTTTCGCGGACTGGGAGACCCAGTACTTC